This T cell receptor beta chain stems from a study of read filtering for tumor transcriptome and immune sequencing. Overall study context: IR-seq gave about 3.5 to 10.27 million TCR reads per sample; RNA-seq gave about 75 to 1,300.

This clonotype appeared many times. From approximately 430 ng of RNA, a library with molecular barcoded alpha/delta and beta/gamma adaptors was made. TCRdb used MiXCR to reprocess the reads, holding one entry per CDR3 protein. Of about 130,000 distinct CDR3 sequences listed, 13% were seen once; the top ten hold 11%. CDR3 length equals 21 residues. V trimming: 4 bases; J trimming: 7 bases; junction bases outside the gene matches: 24. Germline values: CDR1 SEHNR, CDR2 FQNEAQ (reference sequence). The rearrangement links TRBV7-9 to TRBJ2-2; 10 bases map to TRBD1. The receptor was isolated from a donor aged 40 or over with multiple myeloma. The material sequenced was a population of CD138-negative cells sorted from bone marrow. Here the CDR3 reads CASSSSSPGQGTTRPVGELFF. The DNA of the CDR3 is TGTGCCAGCAGCTCCTCCAGCCCGGGACAGGGGACTACAAGGCCGGTCGGGGAGCTGTTTTTT.